Listed below are T cell receptor beta chains from one sample, sequenced in a study of blood T cell repertoires in COVID-19. Data came from immunoSEQ multiplex PCR; TCRdb stores just in-frame clones and leaves some out. Of about 150,000 clones in the sample, around 85% were seen once. Sequencing was carried out using peripheral blood. These TCRs come from a man aged 60 to 69 with COVID-19, enrolled during active disease. CDR3s include the opening cysteine and the closing phenylalanine or tryptophan. A D gene is named only where the DNA matches it firmly. The size of a clone is reported for some rows only, either as once, few or many, or as a class for expanded clones.

j_gene,d_gene,abundance,v_gene,CDR3nt,CDR3aa
TRBJ1-5,.,.,TRBV7-2,TGTGCCAGCAGCTACGTTGTCTCAGAAAAGAATCAGCCCCAGCATTTT,CASSYVVSEKNQPQHF
TRBJ2-7,TRBD1,few,TRBV7-2,TGTGCCAGCAGCCCGCGATCCGGGACAGGAAACTACGAGCAGTACTTC,CASSPRSGTGNYEQYF
TRBJ1-2,TRBD1,.,TRBV5-4,TGTGCCAGCAGCATAGGACAGGCAAACTATGGCTACACCTTC,CASSIGQANYGYTF
TRBJ1-2,TRBD1,.,TRBV11-2,TGTGCCAGCAGCTTAGCCGGGACAGGCACAGGGAGTTATGGCTACACCTTC,CASSLAGTGTGSYGYTF
TRBJ1-4,.,.,TRBV19,TGTGCCAGTAGTATGGGTCCACAGGAAAAACTGTTTTTT,CASSMGPQEKLFF
TRBJ2-3,TRBD1,.,TRBV19,TGTGCCAGCGGGGACAGGAGGGATACGCAGTATTTT,CASGDRRDTQYF
TRBJ1-6,.,.,TRBV28,TGTGCCAGCAGTTCGCCCGGGACACCTCATTCACCCCTCCACTTT,CASSSPGTPHSPLHF
TRBJ2-5,TRBD2,.,TRBV4-2,TGTGCCAGCAGCGGTTCTAGCGGGGGGACCCAAGAGACCCAGTACTTC,CASSGSSGGTQETQYF
TRBJ1-5,.,.,TRBV5-6,TGTGCCAGCAGCTTGCAGTCGTGGCGGGATCAGCCCCAGCATTTT,CASSLQSWRDQPQHF
TRBJ2-7,.,few,TRBV7-6,TGTGCCAGCAGCATTGCTAGCGACAGCTCCTACGAGCAGTACTTC,CASSIASDSSYEQYF
TRBJ1-1,TRBD1,once,TRBV5-6,TGTGCCAGCAGACAACAGGGGGCGGGCACTGAAGCTTTCTTT,CASRQQGAGTEAFF
TRBJ2-4,.,.,TRBV7-9,TGTGCCAGCAGCTTAGTCGGTGGAGGCAAAAACATTCAGTACTTC,CASSLVGGGKNIQYF
TRBJ1-4,.,.,TRBV4-3,TGCGCCAGCAGCCTCCGGTTTAGCGGTAATGAAAAACTGTTTTTT,CASSLRFSGNEKLFF
TRBJ1-3,TRBD1,.,TRBV7-9,TGTGCCAGCAGCCATCCCGACAGGGCCTACTCTGGAAACACCATATATTTT,CASSHPDRAYSGNTIYF
TRBJ2-7,TRBD1,.,TRBV25-1,TGTGCCAGCAGTGCCCAGGGTACAGGGGGTTCCTACGAGCAGTACTTC,CASSAQGTGGSYEQYF
TRBJ2-7,.,once,TRBV10-3,TGTGCCATCAGTGACGGCAGCGACTACGAGCAGTACTTC,CAISDGSDYEQYF
TRBJ1-2,TRBD1,.,TRBV6-6,TGTGCCAGCAGCCGCAACGACAGGGGGTATGGCTACACCTTC,CASSRNDRGYGYTF
TRBJ2-3,.,.,TRBV7-2,TGTGCCAGCAGTCCGGCAGGGGATACGCAGTATTTT,CASSPAGDTQYF
TRBJ2-1,.,.,TRBV7-2,TGTGCCAGCAGCTTTAACCTTCTAGCATCTAATGAGCAGTTCTTC,CASSFNLLASNEQFF
TRBJ1-1,.,.,TRBV28,TGTGCCAGCAGTATACCCCCCGGGGGAGAGAACACTGAAGCTTTCTTT,CASSIPPGGENTEAFF
TRBJ1-6,TRBD1,.,TRBV28,TGTGCCAGCAGTTCCGTCCGGACAGGGGCTAATAATTCACCCCTCCACTTT,CASSSVRTGANNSPLHF
TRBJ1-6,.,.,TRBV5-6,TGTGCCAGCAGCCCCTGGACATCTGATAATTCACCCCTCCACTTT,CASSPWTSDNSPLHF
TRBJ2-7,.,.,TRBV10-3,TGTGCCATCAGTGAGTCGAGCGGACCCTACGAGCAGTACTTC,CAISESSGPYEQYF
TRBJ2-5,.,.,TRBV28,TGTGCCAGCAGTACACGTGGGACCCAGTACTTC,CASSTRGTQYF
TRBJ1-1,TRBD1,.,TRBV27,TGTGCCAGCAGTCCCAGACAGGGGACCTTGAACACTGAAGCTTTCTTT,CASSPRQGTLNTEAFF
TRBJ1-5,.,.,TRBV12-3/TRBV12-4,TGTGCCAGCAGTTTTCCAGGGCAACCCCAGCATTTT,CASSFPGQPQHF
TRBJ2-2,.,.,TRBV3-1/TRBV3-2,TGTGCCAGCAGCCAAGATCTACTAGCAACGAACACCGGGGAGCTGTTTTTT,CASSQDLLATNTGELFF
TRBJ1-2,TRBD1,.,TRBV5-1,TGCGCCAGCAGCGAAGGACAGGGCTATGGCTACACCTTC,CASSEGQGYGYTF
TRBJ2-3,TRBD1,.,TRBV11-3,TGTGCCAGCAGCTCCCTAACCGGGACAGGGAGGTATTTT,CASSSLTGTGRYF
TRBJ2-5,.,.,TRBV6-5,TGTGCCAGCAGTTACTCGAAGAACGCGGAGACCCAGTACTTC,CASSYSKNAETQYF